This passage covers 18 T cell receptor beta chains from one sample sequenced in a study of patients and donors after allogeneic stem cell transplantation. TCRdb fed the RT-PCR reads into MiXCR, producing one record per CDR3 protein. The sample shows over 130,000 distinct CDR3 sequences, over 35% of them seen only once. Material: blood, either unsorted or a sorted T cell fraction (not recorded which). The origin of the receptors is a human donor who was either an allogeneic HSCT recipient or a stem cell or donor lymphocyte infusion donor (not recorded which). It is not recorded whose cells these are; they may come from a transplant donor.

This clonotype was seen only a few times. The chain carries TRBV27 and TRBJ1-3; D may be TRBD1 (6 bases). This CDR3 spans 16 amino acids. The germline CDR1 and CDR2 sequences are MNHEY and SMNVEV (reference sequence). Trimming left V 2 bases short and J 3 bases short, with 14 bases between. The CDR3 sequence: CASSLGAGGLGNTIYF. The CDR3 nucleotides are TGTGCCAGCAGTTTAGGTGCCGGGGGCCTTGGAAACACCATATATTTT.

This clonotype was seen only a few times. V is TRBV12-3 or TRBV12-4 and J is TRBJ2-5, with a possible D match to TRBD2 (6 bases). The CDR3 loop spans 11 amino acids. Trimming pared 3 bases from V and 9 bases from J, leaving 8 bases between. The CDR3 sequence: CASSFGGAQYF. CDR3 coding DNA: TGTGCCAGCAGTTTTGGCGGGGCCCAGTACTTC.

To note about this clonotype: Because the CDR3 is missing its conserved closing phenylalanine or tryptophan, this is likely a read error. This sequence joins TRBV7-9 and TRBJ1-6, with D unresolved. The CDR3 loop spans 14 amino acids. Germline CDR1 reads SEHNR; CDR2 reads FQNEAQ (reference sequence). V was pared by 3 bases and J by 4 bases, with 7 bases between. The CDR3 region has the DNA TGTGCCAGCAGCTTCGAACAATATAATTCACCCCTCCACTTG. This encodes CASSFEQYNSPLHL.

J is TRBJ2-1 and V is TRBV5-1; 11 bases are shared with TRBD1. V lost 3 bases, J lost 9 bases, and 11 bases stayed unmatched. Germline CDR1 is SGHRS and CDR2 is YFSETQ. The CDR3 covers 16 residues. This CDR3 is CASSWAGTGGEAEQFF. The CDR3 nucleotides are TGCGCCAGCAGCTGGGCCGGGACAGGGGGTGAAGCTGAGCAGTTCTTC.

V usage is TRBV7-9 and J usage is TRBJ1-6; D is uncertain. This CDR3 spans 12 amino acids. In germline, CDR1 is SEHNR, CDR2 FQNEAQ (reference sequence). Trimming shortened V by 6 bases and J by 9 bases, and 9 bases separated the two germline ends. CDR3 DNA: TGTGCCAGCAGTCAAGACCGTTCACCCCTCCACTTT. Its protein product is CASSQDRSPLHF.

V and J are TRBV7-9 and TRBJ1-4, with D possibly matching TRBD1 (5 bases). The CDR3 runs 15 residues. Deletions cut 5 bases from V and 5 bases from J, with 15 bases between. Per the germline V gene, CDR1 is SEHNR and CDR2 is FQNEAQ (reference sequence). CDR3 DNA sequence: TGTGCCAGCAGCACCAGGATGGGACCAAATGAAAAACTGTTTTTT. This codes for CASSTRMGPNEKLFF.

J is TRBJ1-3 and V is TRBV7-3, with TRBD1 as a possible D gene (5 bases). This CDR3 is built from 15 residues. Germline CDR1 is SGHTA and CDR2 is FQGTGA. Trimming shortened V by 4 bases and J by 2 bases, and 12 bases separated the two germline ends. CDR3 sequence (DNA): TGTGCCAGCAGCTACACCTCGGGGCCTGGAAACACCATATATTTT. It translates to CASSYTSGPGNTIYF. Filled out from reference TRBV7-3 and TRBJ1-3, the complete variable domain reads GAGVSQTPSNKVTEKGKYVELRCDPISGHTALYWYRQSLGQGPEFLIYFQGTGAADDSGLPNDRFFAVRPEGSVSTLKIQRTERGDSAVYLCASSYTSGPGNTIYFGEGSWLTVV.

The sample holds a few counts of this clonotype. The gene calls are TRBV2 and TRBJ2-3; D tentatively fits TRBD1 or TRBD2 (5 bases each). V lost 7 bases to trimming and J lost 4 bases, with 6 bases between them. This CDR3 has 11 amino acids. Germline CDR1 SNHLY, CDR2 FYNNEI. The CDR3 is CASTGPDTQYF. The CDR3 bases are TGTGCCAGCACGGGGCCAGATACGCAGTATTTT.

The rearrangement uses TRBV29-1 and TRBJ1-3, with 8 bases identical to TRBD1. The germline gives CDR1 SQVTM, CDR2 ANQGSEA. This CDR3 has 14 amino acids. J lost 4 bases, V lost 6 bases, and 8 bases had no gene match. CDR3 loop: CSVDSGQGGNTIYF. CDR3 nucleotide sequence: TGCAGCGTCGACTCTGGACAGGGAGGAAACACCATATATTTT.

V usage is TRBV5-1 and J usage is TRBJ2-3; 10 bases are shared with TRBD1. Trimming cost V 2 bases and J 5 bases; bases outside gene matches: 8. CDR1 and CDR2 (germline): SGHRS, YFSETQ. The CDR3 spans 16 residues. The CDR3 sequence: CASSLEGTGAQDTQYF. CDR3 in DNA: TGCGCCAGCAGCTTAGAAGGGACAGGGGCGCAAGATACGCAGTATTTT.

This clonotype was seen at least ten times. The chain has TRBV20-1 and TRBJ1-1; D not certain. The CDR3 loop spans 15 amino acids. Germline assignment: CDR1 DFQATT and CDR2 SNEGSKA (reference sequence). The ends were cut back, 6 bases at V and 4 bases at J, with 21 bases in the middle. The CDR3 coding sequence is TGCAGTGCCAGTCCGGGGTGGGAACACCTCACTGAAGCTTTCTTT. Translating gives CSASPGWEHLTEAFF.

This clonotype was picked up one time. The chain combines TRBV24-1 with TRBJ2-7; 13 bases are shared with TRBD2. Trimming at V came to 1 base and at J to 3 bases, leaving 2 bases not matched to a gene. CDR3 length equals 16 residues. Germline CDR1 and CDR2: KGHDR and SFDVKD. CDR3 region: CATSDFGLAGDYEQYV. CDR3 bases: TGTGCCACCAGTGATTTCGGACTAGCGGGGGACTACGAGCAGTACGTC.

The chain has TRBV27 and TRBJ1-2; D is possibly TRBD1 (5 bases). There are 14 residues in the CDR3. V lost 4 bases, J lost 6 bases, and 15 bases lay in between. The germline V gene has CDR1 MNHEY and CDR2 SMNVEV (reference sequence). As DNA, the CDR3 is TGTGCCAGCAGTTCCCTCCCCAGGGCACATGGCTACACCTTC. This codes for CASSSLPRAHGYTF.

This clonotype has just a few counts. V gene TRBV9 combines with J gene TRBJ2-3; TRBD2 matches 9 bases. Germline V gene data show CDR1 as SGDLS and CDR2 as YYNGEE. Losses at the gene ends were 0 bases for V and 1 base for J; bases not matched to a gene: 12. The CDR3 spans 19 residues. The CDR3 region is CASSVVHDIAGAGTDTQYF. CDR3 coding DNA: TGTGCCAGCAGCGTAGTCCATGATATAGCGGGGGCGGGCACAGATACGCAGTATTTT.

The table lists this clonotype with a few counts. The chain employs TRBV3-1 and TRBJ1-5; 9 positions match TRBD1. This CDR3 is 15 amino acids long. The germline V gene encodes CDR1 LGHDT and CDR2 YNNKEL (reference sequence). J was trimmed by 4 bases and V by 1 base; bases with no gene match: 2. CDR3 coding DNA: TGTGCCAGCAGCCAAGGGGACAGGGCTAATCAGCCCCAGCATTTT. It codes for CASSQGDRANQPQHF.

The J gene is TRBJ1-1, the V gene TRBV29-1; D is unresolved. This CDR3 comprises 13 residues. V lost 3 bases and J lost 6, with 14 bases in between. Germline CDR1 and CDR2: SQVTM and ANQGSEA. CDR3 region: CSVDRRQMPEAFF. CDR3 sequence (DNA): TGCAGCGTTGACAGAAGGCAGATGCCTGAAGCTTTCTTT.

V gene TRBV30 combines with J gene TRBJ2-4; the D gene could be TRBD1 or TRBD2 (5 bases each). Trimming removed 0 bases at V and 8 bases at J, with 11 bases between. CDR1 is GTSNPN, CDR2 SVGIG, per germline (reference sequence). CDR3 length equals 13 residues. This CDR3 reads CAWSVRVGDIQYF. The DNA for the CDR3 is TGTGCCTGGAGTGTACGGGTGGGGGACATTCAGTACTTC.

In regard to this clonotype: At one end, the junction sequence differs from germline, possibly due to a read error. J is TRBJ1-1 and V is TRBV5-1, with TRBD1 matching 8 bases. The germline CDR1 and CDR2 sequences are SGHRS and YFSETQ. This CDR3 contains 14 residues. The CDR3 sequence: CASGLDRVNTEAFF. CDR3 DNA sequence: TGCGCCAGCGGCTTGGACAGGGTTAACACTGAAGCTTTCTTT.